The sequence of this TCR beta chain was determined in a study of blood T cell repertoires in COVID-19. In the study overall: Samples representing acute and convalescent COVID-19 were sourced from the United States, Italy and Spain. PBMCs, B-cell-depleted T cells, or T cells provided the cDNA or gDNA that made up the material.

The CDR3 is made up of 13 amino acids. Per germline, CDR1 SGHTA and CDR2 FQGNSA. Trimming shortened V by 8 bases and J by 3 bases, and 13 bases separated the two germline ends. The authors' processing: Nucleated cell number was recorded as an estimate derived from reference gene primer amplification. The protocol was immunoSEQ multiplex PCR, while the TCRdb copy is restricted to in-frame clones and leaves out a portion. The V and J calls and clone size were taken over from that table, and D and trimming were inferred from the DNA. The sample includes 75,000 or so clones, around 80% seen only once; the top ten take 10%.

The rearrangement uses TRBV7-2 and TRBJ1-1; D is possibly TRBD1 (5 bases). The receptor's source is a man aged 55-75 years with acute or convalescent COVID-19. The source material was peripheral blood. The CDR3, as DNA: TGTGCCAGCGCACGGTGGGGGGACACTGAAGCTTTCTTT. It encodes CASARWGDTEAFF.